This entry describes one T cell receptor (beta chain). Per germline, CDR1 SGHRS and CDR2 YFSETQ. CDR3 size: 15 residues. Synthesis of TCR beta cDNA relied on 5'RACE template switching carrying UMIs. Following a re-call of the 5' RACE reads, TCRdb has one entry per CDR3 protein and lacks DNA. Listed are about 260,000 distinct CDR3 sequences; 4% to 5% falls within the top ten. This sample stems from a study of T cells expressing NK-cell markers. The sample was blood T cells: a sorted CD56 or NKG2C T cell subset, CD4+ or CD8+ T cells, or bulk PBMC T cells (not recorded which). The chain has TRBV5-1 and TRBJ2-1; the D call of TRBD1 rests on TCRdb alone, since no DNA is present to check it. This TCR was sampled from a woman aged 18 to 75 in good health. CDR3 sequence reads: CASTQGVPPYNEQFF.